The clone carrying this TCR beta chain was counted a few times. Its matching antigen is unknown. This sample stems from a study of STAT5B mutations in CD4+ large granular lymphocyte leukemia. Study at large: Among healthy donors, a particular HLA allele went with more CDR3 'QG' motifs. Study-wide results and limits: About a quarter of private leukemic clonotypes occurred rarely in other patients' non-leukemic repertoires.

Assay used: immunoSEQ multiplex PCR; TCRdb lists only in-frame clones, some missing. Of about 48,000 clones listed, 55% to 75% are singletons. The sample was CD4+ T cells from blood buffy coats. The receptor's source is a human donor in good health.

The CDR3 spells CASSLEPGAHYGYTF. The CDR3 DNA follows: TGTGCCAGCAGCTTAGAGCCAGGGGCCCACTATGGCTACACCTTC. The chain uses TRBV7-2 and TRBJ1-2; TRBD1 might be the D (6 bases). Trimming took off 1 base at V and 3 bases at J, with 12 bases between the two ends. The CDR3 length is 15 residues. Germline-derived CDR1 and CDR2 are SGHTA and FQGNSA.